Below, 15 T cell receptor beta chains from the same sample are listed, as sequenced in a study of blood T cell repertoires in COVID-19. Produced via immunoSEQ multiplex PCR; TCRdb's table is partial and in-frame only. Among around 250,000 clones, about 86% were seen once, and the ten largest hold approximately 5.9%. The material sequenced was peripheral blood. Receptors were obtained from a man older than 75 with acute or convalescent COVID-19.

The chain couples TRBV16 to TRBJ1-5; tentatively, D is TRBD1 (6 bases). The CDR3 has 16 residues. The germline V gene has CDR1 KGHSY and CDR2 FQNENV. V lost 3 bases and J lost 11, with 23 bases in between. CDR3 coding DNA: TGTGCCAGCAGCCACCGGGACAAGGGTGCTGGGAGGGCCCAGCATTTT. The encoded protein is CASSHRDKGAGRAQHF.

This clone has only a few counts. The V gene is TRBV9, the J gene TRBJ1-4; TRBD1 matches 8 bases. This CDR3 region has 18 residues. CDR1 SGDLS and CDR2 YYNGEE come from the germline V gene. V shed 3 bases, J shed 0 bases, and the junction held 10 bases outside the gene matches. CDR3 nucleotides: TGTGCCAGCAGCGCCAGACCCGGACAGGGAGCAACTAATGAAAAACTGTTTTTT. Protein sequence: CASSARPGQGATNEKLFF.

The chain couples TRBV29-1 to TRBJ1-2; D perhaps matches TRBD1 (6 bases). CDR3 length equals 10 residues. Germline values: CDR1 SQVTM, CDR2 ANQGSEA. The ends were cut back, 4 bases at V and 6 bases at J, with 6 bases in the middle. CDR3 in amino acids: CSVGQDGYTF. The CDR3 bases are TGCAGCGTTGGACAGGATGGCTACACCTTC.

The CDR3 region has the DNA TGTGCCAGCTCACCACAGTCTAGTAGGACAGATACGCAGTATTTT. Translated: CASSPQSSRTDTQYF. The chain uses TRBV18 and TRBJ2-3; D is unclear. The CDR3 runs 15 residues. The V and J ends lost 1 base and 3 bases respectively, with 11 bases between them. CDR1 KGHSH and CDR2 LQKENI come from the germline V gene. Using reference TRBV18 and TRBJ2-3 for the parts outside the CDR3, the full variable domain is NAGVMQNPRHLVRRRGQEARLRCSPMKGHSHVYWYRQLPEEGLKFMVYLQKENIIDESGMPKERFSAEFPKEGPSILRIQQVVRGDSAAYFCASSPQSSRTDTQYFGPGTRLTVL.

The chain has TRBV13 and TRBJ2-5; perhaps TRBD2 as D (5 bases). The CDR3 is 17 amino acids. Looked up from germline, CDR1 is PRHDT and CDR2 is FYEKMQ (reference sequence). The V end was cut by 1 base, the J end by 1 base, with 16 bases between. CDR3 coding DNA: TGTGCCAGCAGCTTAGCGGGATTGGCAGGTACCCAAGAGACCCAGTACTTC. Its translation is CASSLAGLAGTQETQYF.

This clone was detected once. The chain joins TRBV21-1 to TRBJ1-6. TRBV21-1 is shown as a pseudogene. This CDR3 region has 15 residues. CDR3 region: CASRPPAEGNSPLHF. DNA for the CDR3: TGTGCCAGCAGACCCCCAGCGGAGGGTAATTCACCCCTCCACTTT.

The genes are TRBV19 and TRBJ1-1; D ambiguous. Trimming took off 0 bases at V and 12 bases at J, with 14 bases between the two ends. Germline-derived CDR1 and CDR2 are LNHDA and SQIVND (reference sequence). This CDR3 is 13 amino acids long. The CDR3: CASSIDTSIATFF. CDR3 coding DNA: TGTGCCAGTAGTATAGATACATCAATTGCAACTTTCTTT.

This clone has only a few counts. The chain combines TRBV5-4 with TRBJ1-1, with unresolved D. The CDR3 totals 15 residues. Germline V CDR1 and CDR2: SGHNT, YYREEE (reference sequence). V lost 3 bases and J 2 bases, leaving 14 bases between the germline ends. CDR3 region: CASSSYVDINTEAFF. For the CDR3, the DNA is TGTGCCAGCAGCTCCTACGTCGACATTAACACTGAAGCTTTCTTT. Supplemented by reference TRBV5-4 and TRBJ1-1, the full variable domain reads ETGVTQSPTHLIKTRGQQVTLRCSSQSGHNTVSWYQQALGQGPQFIFQYYREEENGRGNFPPRFSGLQFPNYSSELNVNALELDDSALYLCASSSYVDINTEAFFGQGTRLTVV.

V is TRBV5-1 and J is TRBJ2-2; D gene unclear. Germline V gene sequence: CDR1 SGHRS, CDR2 YFSETQ. The ends were cut back, 0 bases at V and 1 base at J, with 7 bases in the middle. This CDR3 region has 15 residues. The CDR3 reads CASSLAAENTGELFF. The CDR3 DNA sequence: TGCGCCAGCAGCTTGGCGGCGGAGAACACCGGGGAGCTGTTTTTT.

The chain employs TRBV7-9 and TRBJ1-1; no definite D call. The CDR3 is 14 residues long. The germline V gene has CDR1 SEHNR and CDR2 FQNEAQ (reference sequence). V was cut by 1 base and J by 1 base, with 7 bases left in between. The CDR3 DNA reads TGTGCCAGCAGCTTAGGAGGGAGGAACACTGAAGCTTTCTTT. Encoded protein: CASSLGGRNTEAFF.

The chain uses TRBV20-1 and TRBJ2-7; 8 positions match TRBD1. The CDR3 spans 11 residues. The J segment lost 5 bases and the V segment lost 8 bases, leaving 5 bases of the junction unmatched. Germline V gene sequence: CDR1 DFQATT, CDR2 SNEGSKA (reference sequence). CDR3 bases: TGCAGTCCCAGACAGGGGAACGAGCAGTACTTC. This translates into CSPRQGNEQYF.

V is TRBV5-6 and J is TRBJ2-5, with a tentative D call TRBD2 (5 bases). This CDR3 has 13 residues. The germline V gene encodes CDR1 SGHDT and CDR2 YYEEEE. Trimming took off 4 bases at V and 5 bases at J, with 12 bases between the two ends. The CDR3 coding sequence is TGTGCCAGCAGCGTGGACCAGCGGGAGACCCAGTACTTC. This sequence encodes CASSVDQRETQYF.

The chain links TRBV9 to TRBJ2-2; D call uncertain. Looked up from germline, CDR1 is SGDLS and CDR2 is YYNGEE. The ends were cut back, 0 bases at V and 8 bases at J, with 11 bases in the middle. The CDR3 spans 14 residues. The CDR3 DNA sequence: TGTGCCAGCAGCGTAGCTTTAACCACAGGGGAGCTGTTTTTT. Amino acid sequence: CASSVALTTGELFF.

The rearrangement joins TRBV5-1 to TRBJ1-2, with D possibly TRBD1 on 6 matching bases. Per germline, CDR1 SGHRS and CDR2 YFSETQ. The CDR3 is 15 residues long. Trimming removed 2 bases from V and 8 bases from J, with 19 bases in between. The CDR3 sequence: CASSFSDGTPQGYTF. CDR3 coding DNA: TGCGCCAGCAGCTTTTCTGACGGGACACCGCAGGGCTACACCTTC.

The rearrangement links TRBV14 to TRBJ2-5, with 12 bases lining up with TRBD2. Trimming removed 4 bases from V and 2 bases from J; junction bases left unmatched: 11. The CDR3 spans 18 residues. CDR1 is SGHDN and CDR2 is FVKESK in the germline V gene. The CDR3 region is CASSLRLAGVGRQETQYF. The DNA of the CDR3 is TGTGCCAGCAGCCTGCGACTAGCGGGAGTCGGTCGGCAAGAGACCCAGTACTTC.